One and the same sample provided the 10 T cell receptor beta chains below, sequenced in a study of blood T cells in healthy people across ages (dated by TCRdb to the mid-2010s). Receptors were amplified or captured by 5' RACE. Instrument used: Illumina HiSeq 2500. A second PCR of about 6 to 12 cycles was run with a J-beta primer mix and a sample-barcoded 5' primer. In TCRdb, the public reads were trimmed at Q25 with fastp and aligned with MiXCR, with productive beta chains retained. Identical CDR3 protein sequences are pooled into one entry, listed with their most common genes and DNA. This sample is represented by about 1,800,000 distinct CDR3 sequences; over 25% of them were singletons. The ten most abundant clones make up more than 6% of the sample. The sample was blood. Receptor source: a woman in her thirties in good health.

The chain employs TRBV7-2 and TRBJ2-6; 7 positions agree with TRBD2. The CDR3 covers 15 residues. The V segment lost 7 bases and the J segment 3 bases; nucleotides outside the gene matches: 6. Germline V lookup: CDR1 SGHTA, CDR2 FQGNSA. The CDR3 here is CASTPAGDGANVLTF. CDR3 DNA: TGTGCCAGCACCCCGGCGGGGGATGGGGCCAACGTCCTGACTTTC.

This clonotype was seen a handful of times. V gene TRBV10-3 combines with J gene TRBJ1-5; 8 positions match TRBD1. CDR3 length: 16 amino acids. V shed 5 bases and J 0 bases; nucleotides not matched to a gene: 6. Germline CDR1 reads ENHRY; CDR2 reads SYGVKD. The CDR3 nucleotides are TGTGCCATCAGTTCCGGGACAGGCTATAGCAATCAGCCCCAGCATTTT. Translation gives CAISSGTGYSNQPQHF.

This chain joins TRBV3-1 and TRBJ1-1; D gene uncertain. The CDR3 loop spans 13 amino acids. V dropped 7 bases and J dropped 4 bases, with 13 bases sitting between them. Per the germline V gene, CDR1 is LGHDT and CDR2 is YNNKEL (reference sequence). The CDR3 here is CASTRTEGTEAFF. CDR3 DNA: TGTGCCAGCACCCGTACGGAAGGCACTGAAGCTTTCTTT.

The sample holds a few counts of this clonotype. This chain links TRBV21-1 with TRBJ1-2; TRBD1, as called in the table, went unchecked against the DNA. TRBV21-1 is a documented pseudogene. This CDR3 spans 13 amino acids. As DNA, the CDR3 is TGTGCCAGCAGCACTACCACAGGGCATGGCTACACCTTC. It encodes CASSTTTGHGYTF.

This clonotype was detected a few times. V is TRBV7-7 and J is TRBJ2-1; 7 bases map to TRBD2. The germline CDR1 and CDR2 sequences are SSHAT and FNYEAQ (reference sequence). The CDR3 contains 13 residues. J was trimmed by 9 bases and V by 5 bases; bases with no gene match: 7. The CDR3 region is CASSHQRGGEQFF. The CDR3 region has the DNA TGTGCCAGCAGCCACCAGCGGGGTGGTGAGCAGTTCTTC.

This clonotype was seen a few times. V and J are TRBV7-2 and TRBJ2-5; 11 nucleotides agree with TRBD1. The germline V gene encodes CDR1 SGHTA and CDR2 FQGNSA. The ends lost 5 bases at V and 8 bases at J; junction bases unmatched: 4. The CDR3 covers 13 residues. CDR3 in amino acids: CASSRRTGGTQYF. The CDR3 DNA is TGTGCCAGCAGCCGAAGGACAGGGGGCACCCAGTACTTC.

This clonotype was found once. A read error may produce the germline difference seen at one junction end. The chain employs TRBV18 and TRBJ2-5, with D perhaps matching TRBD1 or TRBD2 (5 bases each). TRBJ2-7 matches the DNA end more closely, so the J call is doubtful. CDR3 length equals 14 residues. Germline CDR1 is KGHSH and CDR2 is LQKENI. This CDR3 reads CAGSPIGAKDEQYF. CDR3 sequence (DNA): TGTGCCGGCTCACCAATCGGGGCAAAGGACGAGCAGTACTTC.

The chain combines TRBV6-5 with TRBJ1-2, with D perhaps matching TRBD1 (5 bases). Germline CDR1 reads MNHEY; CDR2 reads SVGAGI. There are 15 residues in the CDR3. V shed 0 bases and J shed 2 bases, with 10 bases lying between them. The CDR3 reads CASSYSKGQNYGYTF. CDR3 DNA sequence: TGTGCCAGCAGTTACTCAAAGGGGCAGAACTATGGCTACACCTTC.

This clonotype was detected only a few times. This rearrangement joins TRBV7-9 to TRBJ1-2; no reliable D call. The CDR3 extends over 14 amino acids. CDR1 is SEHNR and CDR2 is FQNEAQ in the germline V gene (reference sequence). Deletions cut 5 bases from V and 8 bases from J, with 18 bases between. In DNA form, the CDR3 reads TGTGCCAGCAGCCTAATTGGAGGGTCTAAGGGCTACACCTTC. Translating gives CASSLIGGSKGYTF.

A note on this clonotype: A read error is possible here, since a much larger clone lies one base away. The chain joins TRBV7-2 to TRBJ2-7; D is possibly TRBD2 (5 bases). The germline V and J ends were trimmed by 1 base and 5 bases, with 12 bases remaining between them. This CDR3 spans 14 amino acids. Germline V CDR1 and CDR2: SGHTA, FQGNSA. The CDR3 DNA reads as TGTGCCAGCAGCTTAGTCGACGGGGTAAACGAGCAGTACTTC. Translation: CASSLVDGVNEQYF.